This TCR beta chain was sequenced during a study of blood T cells in healthy people across ages. General study results and limits: With age, beta diversity per million T cells declined roughly linearly, significantly by about 37.

This clonotype appeared many times. What it binds is unknown. With a J-beta primer mix and a sample-barcoded 5' primer, a second PCR ran about 7 to 12 cycles. All samples yielded 2.5 million or more CDR3-containing paired-end reads. MiXCR, applied by TCRdb to the 5' RACE reads, yields one record per CDR3 protein. The sample shows 1.5 million to 2 million distinct CDR3 sequences, under 30% of them seen only once. The sequencing sample was made of blood. The sequence came from a woman aged 25-40 years in good health.

CDR3 nucleotide sequence: TGCGCCAGCAGCTTCGAAGGACAGGGTTTCTCTGGGGCCAACGTCCTGACTTTC. The encoded protein is CASSFEGQGFSGANVLTF. The V and J genes are TRBV5-1 and TRBJ2-6, with 8 bases aligning to TRBD1. CDR1 and CDR2 from the germline V gene are SGHRS and YFSETQ. The V and J ends lost 2 bases and 0 bases, in that order; junction bases with no gene match: 7. This CDR3 has 18 residues.